One and the same sample provided the 7 T cell receptor beta chains below, sequenced in a study of T-cell memory formation after mild COVID-19. One entry per CDR3 protein results from TCRdb running MiXCR on the 5' RACE reads. The sample consists of 80,000 to 95,000 distinct CDR3 sequences, around a quarter of them appearing once. The sequenced sample consisted of PBMCs or a T cell subset sorted from them (not recorded which). These TCRs come from a man between 18 and 35 years old who had mild COVID-19 (a few samples of this study predate the infection). Cell type and time point are not known.

This clonotype has only a few counts. CDR3 coding DNA: TGTGCCAGCCTCCCAGTTGGGGGTCTAATCCAAGAGACCCAGTACTTC. Amino acids: CASLPVGGLIQETQYF. The chain carries TRBV6-5 and TRBJ2-5; D might be TRBD1 or TRBD2, each matching 5 bases. The V gene lost 8 bases and the J gene lost 1 base, with 20 bases spanning the gap. Germline CDR1 is MNHEY and CDR2 is SVGAGI. This CDR3 contains 16 residues.

This chain links TRBV4-3 with TRBJ1-6; possibly TRBD1 for D (5 bases). V lost 4 bases to trimming and J lost 1 base, with 17 bases between them. This CDR3 is built from 18 residues. Germline V gene lookup returns CDR1 LGHNA and CDR2 YSLEER. In nucleotides, the CDR3 is TGCGCCAGCAGCCCGCGAGGGGTTAAGTGGTCCTATAATTCACCCCTCCACTTT. As protein: CASSPRGVKWSYNSPLHF.

This clonotype turned up a few times. The rearrangement uses TRBV7-6 and TRBJ2-3; 7 bases line up with TRBD2. Germline V CDR1 and CDR2: SGHVS, FNYEAQ. The CDR3 runs 15 residues. The V segment lost 5 bases and the J segment 1 base; nucleotides outside the gene matches: 6. The CDR3 region has the DNA TGTGCCAGCAGCCGTGGGGGGGGGGGCACAGATACGCAGTATTTT. Translation gives CASSRGGGGTDTQYF.

In this sample, this clonotype turned up a few times. The chain links TRBV4-1 to TRBJ2-5, with TRBD2 matching over 7 bases. Germline V gene sequence: CDR1 MGHRA, CDR2 YSYEKL. The V and J ends lost 1 base and 1 base, in that order; junction bases with no gene match: 0. The CDR3 contains 14 residues. The CDR3 spells CASSQAGGQETQYF. The CDR3 DNA is TGCGCCAGCAGCCAAGCGGGGGGCCAAGAGACCCAGTACTTC.

This clonotype was counted once. CDR3 region: CATSDRTRLVNEQFF. CDR3 nucleotide sequence: TGTGCCACCAGTGATAGGACTAGGTTGGTCAATGAGCAGTTCTTC. The V call is TRBV24-1, the J call TRBJ2-1, with TRBD2 identical over 7 bases. Germline V CDR1 and CDR2: KGHDR, SFDVKD. With V trimmed by 3 bases and J by 6 bases, 7 bases remained unmatched. There are 15 residues in the CDR3.

V usage is TRBV7-9 and J usage is TRBJ2-3, with no clear D. The V end was cut by 2 bases, the J end by 0 bases, with 9 bases between. Germline lookup yields CDR1 SEHNR and CDR2 FQNEAQ (reference sequence). This CDR3 has 15 amino acids. The CDR3 protein is CASSLTAVSTDTQYF. Written as DNA, the CDR3 is TGTGCCAGCAGCTTAACCGCCGTTAGCACAGATACGCAGTATTTT.

The chain links TRBV14 to TRBJ1-6; 10 positions match TRBD1. Germline V gene sequence: CDR1 SGHDN, CDR2 FVKESK. V shed 1 base and J 9 bases; nucleotides not matched to a gene: 3. The CDR3 loop spans 15 amino acids. The CDR3 DNA reads TGTGCCAGCAGCCAAGGACAGGGGGCAGTTTCACCCCTCCACTTT. Protein sequence: CASSQGQGAVSPLHF.